This T cell receptor (beta chain) was obtained from a study of blood T cell repertoires in COVID-19. This CDR3 has 14 amino acids. The V and J ends lost 3 bases and 5 bases respectively, with 13 bases between them. Germline CDR1 and CDR2: KGHSH and LQKENI. The method was immunoSEQ multiplex PCR; TCRdb's version includes in-frame clones alone and lacks a portion of them. The sample includes about 43,000 clones, around 86% of them seen just once. Input material: peripheral blood. This sequence was found in a human donor in a cohort sampled during active COVID-19. V and J are TRBV18 and TRBJ2-5; D may be TRBD1 (6 bases). The CDR3 region is CASSPTGRGETQYF. The CDR3, as DNA: TGTGCCAGCTCACCTACAGGGCGTGGGGAGACCCAGTACTTC. The full variable domain, completed using reference TRBV18 and TRBJ2-5, is NAGVMQNPRHLVRRRGQEARLRCSPMKGHSHVYWYRQLPEEGLKFMVYLQKENIIDESGMPKERFSAEFPKEGPSILRIQQVVRGDSAAYFCASSPTGRGETQYFGPGTRLLVL.